Shown below are 10 T cell receptor beta chains from a single sample sequenced in a study of blood T cell repertoires in COVID-19 (dated by TCRdb to 2020 to 2022). Library preparation employed the immunoSEQ multiplex PCR assay. Drawn from immuneACCESS, this table holds only the in-frame rearrangements with V and J called that TCRdb kept. Clones are partly lost; checked studies trace under half to an unresolved V gene and leave the rest unexplained. The table for this sample lists about 31,000 clones; approximately 90% of them were counted only once. The ten biggest clones cover 5% to 7% of the sample. The sequencing input was peripheral blood. The receptors were sampled from a human donor in a cohort sampled during active COVID-19.

This clone was found a few times. The chain carries TRBV27 and TRBJ2-3; D ambiguous. V shed 0 bases and J shed 0 bases, with 7 bases lying between them. The CDR3 loop spans 15 amino acids. Germline CDR1 is MNHEY and CDR2 is SMNVEV (reference sequence). Here the CDR3 DNA reads TGTGCCAGCAGTTTATCTCGTAAAAGCACAGATACGCAGTATTTT. Protein product: CASSLSRKSTDTQYF.

The V gene is TRBV18, the J gene TRBJ1-1, with 8 bases aligning to TRBD1. With V trimmed by 3 bases and J by 2 bases, 5 bases remained unmatched. This CDR3 has 15 residues. In germline, CDR1 is KGHSH, CDR2 LQKENI. The CDR3 nucleotides are TGTGCCAGCTCACCTCGACAGGGGCCAAACACTGAAGCTTTCTTT. Amino acids: CASSPRQGPNTEAFF.

A remark on this clone: Germline and junction disagree at one end, which may indicate a read error. DNA for the CDR3: TGCGCCAGCAGCCTCGCAGGGAACCCCGGGGAGCTGTTTTTT. It specifies CASSLAGNPGELFF. The chain uses TRBV5-1 and TRBJ2-2, with a possible D match to TRBD1 (5 bases). CDR3 length: 14 amino acids. Germline V gives CDR1 SGHRS, CDR2 YFSETQ.

The chain combines TRBV29-1 with TRBJ2-1, with D tentatively TRBD1 (5 bases). V was shortened by 4 bases and J by 8 bases, with 15 bases between the two germline ends. CDR1 is SQVTM, CDR2 ANQGSEA, per germline. This CDR3 spans 13 amino acids. In DNA, the CDR3 is TGCAGCGTTGCAGGGCTCTATTACGATGAGCAGTTCTTC. Encoded protein: CSVAGLYYDEQFF.

CDR3 nucleotides: TGTGCCAGCAGCTCAGCCCTCTCACCCCTCCACTTT. Translation gives CASSSALSPLHF. The chain has TRBV7-8 and TRBJ1-6; D unresolved. This CDR3 is built from 12 residues. Germline CDR1 reads SGHVS; CDR2 reads FQNEAQ. Trimming removed 4 bases at V and 10 bases at J, with 8 bases between.

This chain uses TRBV2 with TRBJ1-1; D might be TRBD1 (6 bases). This CDR3 comprises 15 residues. V lost 7 bases and J lost 4, with 19 bases in between. The germline gives CDR1 SNHLY, CDR2 FYNNEI. CDR3 region: CASKSLSTGSTEAFF. Written as DNA, the CDR3 is TGTGCCAGCAAATCTCTAAGTACAGGGAGCACTGAAGCTTTCTTT. The full variable domain, rest sourced from reference TRBV2 and TRBJ1-1, is EPEVTQTPSHQVTQMGQEVILRCVPISNHLYFYWYRQILGQKVEFLVSFYNNEISEKSEIFDDQFSVERPDGSNFTLKIRSTKLEDSAMYFCASKSLSTGSTEAFFGQGTRLTVV.

The rearrangement links TRBV6-6 to TRBJ1-1; 9 nucleotides line up with TRBD1. The trim removed 4 bases at V and 0 bases at J, leaving 3 bases unmatched. Per germline, CDR1 MNHNY and CDR2 SVGAGI (reference sequence). The CDR3 contains 15 residues. The CDR3 DNA reads TGTGCCAGCAGTTTAGGACAGGGGATGAACACTGAAGCTTTCTTT. Translated, it gives CASSLGQGMNTEAFF.

The genes are TRBV19 and TRBJ1-1, with TRBD1 matching over 10 bases. The CDR3 totals 15 residues. J was trimmed by 6 bases and V by 7 bases; bases with no gene match: 11. Per germline, CDR1 LNHDA and CDR2 SQIVND (reference sequence). The CDR3: CASNTRDRGISEAFF. The CDR3 nucleotides are TGTGCCAGTAATACCCGGGACAGGGGAATCTCTGAAGCTTTCTTT.

This clone was detected only once. This chain links TRBV19 with TRBJ2-1; no reliable D call. With 5 bases removed from V and 0 bases from J, the gap between germline ends came to 11 bases. Germline V CDR1 and CDR2: LNHDA, SQIVND (reference sequence). The CDR3 sequence is 15 residues long. CDR3 DNA sequence: TGTGCCAGTAGTCCAACAGCCTCCTCCTACAATGAGCAGTTCTTC. Protein sequence: CASSPTASSYNEQFF.

J is TRBJ2-1 and V is TRBV7-9; 9 bases match TRBD1. The V and J ends lost 5 bases and 6 bases, in that order; junction bases with no gene match: 11. Germline CDR1 reads SEHNR; CDR2 reads FQNEAQ (reference sequence). This CDR3 is built from 16 residues. DNA of the CDR3: TGTGCCAGCAGCCCCCAGGACAGGGGAAGAGGCAATGAGCAGTTCTTC. This sequence encodes CASSPQDRGRGNEQFF. Combining the CDR3 with reference TRBV7-9 and TRBJ2-1 gives the whole variable domain DTGVSQNPRHKITKRGQNVTFRCDPISEHNRLYWYRQTLGQGPEFLTYFQNEAQLEKSRLLSDRFSAERPKGSFSTLEIQRTEQGDSAMYLCASSPQDRGRGNEQFFGPGTRLTVL.